These 31 T cell receptor beta chains were all obtained from the same sample, sequenced in a study of blood T cell repertoires in COVID-19. The repertoire was sequenced with immunoSEQ multiplex PCR; TCRdb's copy has only in-frame clones and lacks some. The sample contains about 200,000 clones, over 80% of which appear only once. The sequencing sample was made of peripheral blood. Receptor source: a man between 60 and 70 years old with COVID-19, enrolled during active disease.

V gene TRBV7-9 combines with J gene TRBJ2-3; the D is unclear. V was trimmed by 1 base and J by 0 bases, leaving 5 bases between them. The CDR3 sequence is 14 residues long. Germline CDR1 reads SEHNR; CDR2 reads FQNEAQ (reference sequence). CDR3 DNA: TGTGCCAGCAGCTTAGATCTTAGCACAGATACGCAGTATTTT. Encoded protein: CASSLDLSTDTQYF.

Points on this clone: The same CDR3 arises from other DNA sequences in this sample as well. The rearrangement links TRBV7-9 to TRBJ1-4; TRBD1 agrees at 8 bases. After removal of 5 bases from V and 6 bases from J, the junction contained 2 bases not matched to a gene. CDR3 length equals 13 residues. Per the germline V gene, CDR1 is SEHNR and CDR2 is FQNEAQ (reference sequence). CDR3 nucleotides: TGTGCCAGCAGCCTGACAGGGGATGAAAAACTGTTTTTT. This codes for CASSLTGDEKLFF.

This chain uses TRBV18 with TRBJ1-2, with 10 bases identical to TRBD1. V lost 6 bases to trimming and J lost 7 bases; unmatched junction nucleotides: 14. Per the germline V gene, CDR1 is KGHSH and CDR2 is LQKENI. The CDR3 is made up of 16 amino acids. The CDR3 loop is CASSSEPGQGSFGYTF. DNA of the CDR3: TGTGCCAGCTCCTCCGAGCCGGGACAGGGGTCTTTTGGCTACACCTTC.

CDR3 sequence: CASSPRTGYTEAFF. CDR3 bases: TGTGCCAGCAGTCCCCGGACAGGGTACACTGAAGCTTTCTTT. The rearrangement joins TRBV27 to TRBJ1-1, with 8 nucleotides matching TRBD1. Germline lookup yields CDR1 MNHEY and CDR2 SMNVEV (reference sequence). V lost 5 bases to trimming and J lost 3 bases; unmatched junction nucleotides: 5. This CDR3 has 14 residues.

The rearrangement joins TRBV7-9 to TRBJ2-1; D gene unclear. CDR1 and CDR2 (germline): SEHNR, FQNEAQ (reference sequence). V lost 5 bases to trimming and J lost 8 bases, with 7 bases between them. The CDR3 has 11 residues. CDR3 loop: CASSPSHEQFF. The CDR3 DNA reads TGTGCCAGCAGCCCTTCCCATGAGCAGTTCTTC. Full variable domain (rest looked up from reference TRBV7-9 and TRBJ2-1): DTGVSQNPRHKITKRGQNVTFRCDPISEHNRLYWYRQTLGQGPEFLTYFQNEAQLEKSRLLSDRFSAERPKGSFSTLEIQRTEQGDSAMYLCASSPSHEQFFGPGTRLTVL.

This clone was seen just once. V and J are TRBV5-4 and TRBJ1-2, with D maybe TRBD1 (6 bases). Trimming pared 0 bases from V and 4 bases from J, leaving 10 bases between. Per the germline V gene, CDR1 is SGHNT and CDR2 is YYREEE (reference sequence). The CDR3 covers 14 residues. This CDR3 reads CASSLDRGFYGYTF. The CDR3 coding sequence is TGTGCCAGCAGCTTGGATAGGGGGTTCTATGGCTACACCTTC.

The chain links TRBV5-4 to TRBJ2-7, with unresolved D. Germline loops: CDR1 SGHNT, CDR2 YYREEE (reference sequence). V was clipped by 4 bases and J by 4 bases, with 9 bases between them. The CDR3 extends over 12 amino acids. The CDR3 DNA reads TGTGCCAGCAGCGCGCACTCTTACGAGCAGTACTTC. This translates into CASSAHSYEQYF.

The DNA of the CDR3 is TGTGCCAGCAGCTTAGGGACTAGCGCCTCCTACGAGCAGTACTTC. It is translated as CASSLGTSASYEQYF. The J gene is TRBJ2-7, the V gene TRBV7-9; 9 nucleotides agree with TRBD2. The germline gives CDR1 SEHNR, CDR2 FQNEAQ (reference sequence). After removal of 1 base from V and 0 bases from J, the junction contained 1 base not matched to a gene. CDR3 length: 15 amino acids.

CDR3 protein: CASSVDRGVETQYF. The CDR3 coding sequence is TGTGCCAGCAGCGTAGACAGGGGCGTGGAGACCCAGTACTTC. V gene TRBV9 combines with J gene TRBJ2-5, with TRBD1 matching 7 bases. Germline values: CDR1 SGDLS, CDR2 YYNGEE. The CDR3 consists of 14 residues. The junction had 4 bases not matched to a gene; V was cut back by 0 bases and J by 5 bases.

The genes are TRBV5-1 and TRBJ2-5, with D tentatively TRBD1 (5 bases). V dropped 0 bases and J dropped 2 bases, with 8 bases sitting between them. From germline, CDR1 is SGHRS and CDR2 YFSETQ. CDR3 length: 14 residues. DNA for the CDR3: TGCGCCAGCAGCTTGGGACAGCAACAAGAGACCCAGTACTTC. It is translated as CASSLGQQQETQYF.

In nucleotides, the CDR3 is TGTGCCAGCAGCCCGATTCCGGGACAGGGAAATGAAAAACTGTTTTTT. It encodes CASSPIPGQGNEKLFF. The chain links TRBV7-8 to TRBJ1-4; 9 bases are a match to TRBD1. Germline-derived CDR1 and CDR2 are SGHVS and FQNEAQ. The CDR3 is made up of 16 amino acids. V shed 5 bases, J shed 5 bases, and the junction held 9 bases outside the gene matches.

This clone has more than one count but fewer than ten. This sequence joins TRBV5-5 and TRBJ2-2; the D gene is possibly TRBD2 (7 bases). Trimming cost V 1 base and J 6 bases, with 13 bases left between them. CDR3 size: 15 residues. The V gene's germline CDR1 is SGHKS and CDR2 YYEKEE (reference sequence). The CDR3 region is CASSLQEGGAGELFF. CDR3 nucleotides: TGTGCCAGCAGCTTGCAGGAAGGGGGGGCCGGGGAGCTGTTTTTT. Full variable domain (missing parts from reference TRBV5-5 and TRBJ2-2): DAGVTQSPTHLIKTRGQQVTLRCSPISGHKSVSWYQQVLGQGPQFIFQYYEKEERGRGNFPDRFSARQFPNYSSELNVNALLLGDSALYLCASSLQEGGAGELFFGEGSRLTVL.

The chain is built from TRBV27 and TRBJ2-1; the match to TRBD1 covers 7 bases. Trimming removed 6 bases from V and 9 bases from J; junction bases left unmatched: 11. CDR3 length: 14 residues. Germline V lookup: CDR1 MNHEY, CDR2 SMNVEV (reference sequence). The CDR3 DNA is TGTGCCAGCAGAGGGGAAGCGAAGGGGGCTGAGCAGTTCTTC. It encodes CASRGEAKGAEQFF.

The chain has TRBV6-5 and TRBJ1-1; 10 bases agree with TRBD1. This CDR3 spans 12 amino acids. The ends lost 8 bases at V and 4 bases at J; junction bases unmatched: 1. The germline V gene encodes CDR1 MNHEY and CDR2 SVGAGI. Written as DNA, the CDR3 is TGTGCCAGCGGGACAGGGGTCACTGAAGCTTTCTTT. Protein product: CASGTGVTEAFF.

The chain recombines TRBV28 with TRBJ2-2; 7 bases align to TRBD2. CDR1 and CDR2 from the germline V gene are MDHEN and SYDVKM. The CDR3 totals 13 residues. V was clipped by 2 bases and J by 7 bases; unmatched bases: 1. This chain's CDR3 is CASSLGGDGELFF. The CDR3, as DNA: TGTGCCAGCAGTTTAGGGGGGGACGGGGAGCTGTTTTTT.

V gene TRBV19 combines with J gene TRBJ1-3; no reliable D call. Germline V CDR1 and CDR2: LNHDA, SQIVND (reference sequence). Trimming removed 5 bases at V and 4 bases at J, with 9 bases between. The CDR3 spans 13 residues. The CDR3 DNA sequence: TGTGCCAGTAGTTCGACACCAGGAAACACCATATATTTT. It is translated as CASSSTPGNTIYF.

The V call is TRBV21-1, the J call TRBJ1-5; no check of the table's D call, TRBD1, against the DNA was made. TRBV21-1 is annotated as a pseudogene. CDR3 size: 14 residues. CDR3 region: CASKVAGVNQPQHF. DNA of the CDR3: TGTGCCAGCAAAGTAGCAGGGGTCAATCAGCCCCAGCATTTT.

The V call is TRBV5-4, the J call TRBJ2-1; D is perhaps TRBD1 (5 bases). Per the germline V gene, CDR1 is SGHNT and CDR2 is YYREEE (reference sequence). With 1 base removed from V and 5 bases from J, the gap between germline ends came to 13 bases. The CDR3 consists of 15 residues. For the CDR3, the DNA is TGTGCCAGCAGCTTGTGGCAGGGCCCCCACAATGAGCAGTTCTTC. It yields the protein CASSLWQGPHNEQFF.

This clone was seen more than once but under ten times. Other DNA sequences within the sample encode an identical CDR3. The V and J genes are TRBV5-6 and TRBJ2-2, with TRBD1 matching over 8 bases. The germline V gene has CDR1 SGHDT and CDR2 YYEEEE. V gave up 4 bases and J gave up 6 bases; unmatched junction bases: 2. This CDR3 spans 13 amino acids. The CDR3 sequence is CASSGTGAGELFF. CDR3 coding DNA: TGTGCCAGCAGCGGGACAGGCGCCGGGGAGCTGTTTTTT.

V and J are TRBV29-1 and TRBJ1-2; no definite D call. The V and J ends lost 4 bases and 4 bases respectively, with 10 bases between them. This CDR3 region has 12 residues. Germline V gene data show CDR1 as SQVTM and CDR2 as ANQGSEA. CDR3 in amino acids: CSVGQSGYGYTF. The CDR3, as DNA: TGCAGCGTTGGGCAGTCGGGCTATGGCTACACCTTC. The entire variable domain, with the rest obtained from reference TRBV29-1 and TRBJ1-2, is as follows: SAVISQKPSRDICQRGTSLTIQCQVDSQVTMMFWYRQQPGQSLTLIATANQGSEATYESGFVIDKFPISRPNLTFSTLTVSNMSPEDSSIYLCSVGQSGYGYTFGSGTRLTVV.

CDR3 loop: CAATGGASGEAFF. CDR3 DNA: TGTGCCGCCACGGGCGGGGCCTCAGGTGAAGCTTTCTTT. This chain connects TRBV19 to TRBJ1-1, with D possibly matching TRBD1 (5 bases). V was clipped by 11 bases and J by 7 bases, with 20 bases between them. The CDR3 totals 13 residues. Germline lookup yields CDR1 LNHDA and CDR2 SQIVND (reference sequence).

The rearrangement uses TRBV20-1 and TRBJ1-2, with D possibly matching TRBD1 (6 bases). V lost 6 bases and J lost 7, with 15 bases in between. The germline CDR1 and CDR2 sequences are DFQATT and SNEGSKA (reference sequence). CDR3 length: 12 amino acids. In DNA, the CDR3 is TGCAGTGCAAGTACAGGGCCAGGTGGCTACACCTTC. Its translation is CSASTGPGGYTF.

The chain combines TRBV7-9 with TRBJ2-1, with 7 bases lining up with TRBD1. The germline V gene encodes CDR1 SEHNR and CDR2 FQNEAQ (reference sequence). The CDR3 extends over 15 amino acids. The V segment lost 1 base and the J segment 6 bases; nucleotides outside the gene matches: 6. The chain's CDR3 is CASSLGSYRGNEQFF. DNA of the CDR3: TGTGCCAGCAGCTTAGGCTCCTACAGGGGCAATGAGCAGTTCTTC.

This clone was found a few times. This chain joins TRBV15 and TRBJ2-1; D is possibly TRBD1 (6 bases). Deletions cut 0 bases from V and 0 bases from J, with 6 bases between. The CDR3 runs 15 residues. Germline values: CDR1 LNHNV, CDR2 YYDKDF (reference sequence). CDR3 nucleotide sequence: TGTGCCACCAGCAGAGACAGGGGCTCCTACAATGAGCAGTTCTTC. Its translation is CATSRDRGSYNEQFF.

This chain joins TRBV15 and TRBJ1-6; D unresolved. The CDR3 sequence is 13 residues long. The germline V gene encodes CDR1 LNHNV and CDR2 YYDKDF (reference sequence). V was shortened by 6 bases and J by 0 bases, with 3 bases between the two germline ends. The DNA for the CDR3 is TGTGCCACCAGGAGCTCCTATAATTCACCCCTCCACTTT. Translated, it gives CATRSSYNSPLHF.

V gene TRBV29-1 combines with J gene TRBJ1-2; D possibly corresponds to TRBD1 (5 bases). This CDR3 comprises 16 residues. V shed 0 bases and J shed 8 bases, with 22 bases lying between them. Per germline, CDR1 SQVTM and CDR2 ANQGSEA. In DNA form, the CDR3 reads TGCAGCGTTGAAGATCTCGACAGAACGACCGTCTGGGGCTACACCTTC. It yields the protein CSVEDLDRTTVWGYTF.

The rearrangement joins TRBV20-1 to TRBJ2-1; D uncertain. Trimming cost V 3 bases and J 1 base, with 10 bases left between them. This CDR3 is 14 amino acids long. Germline-derived CDR1 and CDR2 are DFQATT and SNEGSKA (reference sequence). In DNA form, the CDR3 reads TGCAGTGCTAGTCCACACAAATCCTACAATGAGCAGTTCTTC. It codes for CSASPHKSYNEQFF.

The J gene is TRBJ1-3, the V gene TRBV7-7; D gene uncertain. Germline-derived CDR1 and CDR2 are SSHAT and FNYEAQ (reference sequence). V lost 1 base, J lost 4 bases, and 5 bases lay in between. The CDR3 contains 13 residues. The DNA for the CDR3 is TGTGCCAGCAGCTTAGACAGAGGAAACACCATATATTTT. Its translation is CASSLDRGNTIYF.

The sample holds one count of this clone. The rearrangement uses TRBV10-3 and TRBJ1-5, with TRBD1 as a possible D gene (5 bases). CDR1 and CDR2 from the germline V gene are ENHRY and SYGVKD. The germline V and J ends were trimmed by 0 bases and 0 bases, with 6 bases remaining between them. This CDR3 contains 15 residues. The CDR3 is CAISESTVSNQPQHF. CDR3 in DNA: TGTGCCATCAGTGAGTCGACAGTTAGCAATCAGCCCCAGCATTTT.

This clone was found a few times. This sequence joins TRBV2 and TRBJ1-6; D is uncertain. The CDR3 has 12 amino acids. Germline V lookup: CDR1 SNHLY, CDR2 FYNNEI. Trimming shortened V by 2 bases and J by 8 bases, and 4 bases separated the two germline ends. DNA of the CDR3: TGTGCCAGCAGTGAAATATATTCACCCCTCCACTTT. This sequence encodes CASSEIYSPLHF.

This chain links TRBV27 with TRBJ2-1; no clear D gene. The CDR3 runs to 13 residues. Germline V CDR1 and CDR2: MNHEY, SMNVEV (reference sequence). Trimming removed 6 bases at V and 5 bases at J, with 11 bases between. Here the CDR3 reads CASRGNFNNEQFF. Here the CDR3 DNA reads TGTGCCAGCAGGGGCAACTTCAACAATGAGCAGTTCTTC.